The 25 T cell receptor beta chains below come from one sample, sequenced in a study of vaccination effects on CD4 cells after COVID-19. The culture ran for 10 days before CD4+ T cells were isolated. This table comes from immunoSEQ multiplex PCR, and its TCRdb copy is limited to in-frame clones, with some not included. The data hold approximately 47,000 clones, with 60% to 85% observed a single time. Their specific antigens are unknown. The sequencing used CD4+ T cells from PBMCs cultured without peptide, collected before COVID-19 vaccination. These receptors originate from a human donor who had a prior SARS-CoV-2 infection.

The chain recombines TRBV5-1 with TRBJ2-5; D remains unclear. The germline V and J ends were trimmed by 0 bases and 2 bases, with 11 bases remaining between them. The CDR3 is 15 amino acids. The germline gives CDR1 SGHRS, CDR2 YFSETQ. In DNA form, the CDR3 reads TGCGCCAGCAGCTTGGGGATACTACTGCAAGAGACCCAGTACTTC. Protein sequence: CASSLGILLQETQYF.

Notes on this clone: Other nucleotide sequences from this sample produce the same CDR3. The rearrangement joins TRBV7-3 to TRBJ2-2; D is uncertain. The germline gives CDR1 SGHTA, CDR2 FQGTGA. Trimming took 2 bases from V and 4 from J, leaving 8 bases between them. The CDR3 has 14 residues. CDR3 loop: CASSLRGGTGELFF. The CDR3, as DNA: TGTGCCAGCAGCTTACGTGGTGGCACCGGGGAGCTGTTTTTT.

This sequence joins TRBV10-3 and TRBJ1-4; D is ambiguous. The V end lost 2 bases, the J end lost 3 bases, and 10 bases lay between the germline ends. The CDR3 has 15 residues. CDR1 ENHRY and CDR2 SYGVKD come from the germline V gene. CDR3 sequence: CAISERLGPNEKLFF. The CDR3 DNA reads TGTGCCATCAGTGAGAGACTAGGACCTAATGAAAAACTGTTTTTT.

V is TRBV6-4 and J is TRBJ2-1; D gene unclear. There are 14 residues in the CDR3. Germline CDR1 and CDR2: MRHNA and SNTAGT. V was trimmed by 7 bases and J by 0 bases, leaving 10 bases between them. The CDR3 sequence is CASNPTSSYNEQFF. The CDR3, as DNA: TGTGCCAGCAATCCAACCAGCTCCTACAATGAGCAGTTCTTC.

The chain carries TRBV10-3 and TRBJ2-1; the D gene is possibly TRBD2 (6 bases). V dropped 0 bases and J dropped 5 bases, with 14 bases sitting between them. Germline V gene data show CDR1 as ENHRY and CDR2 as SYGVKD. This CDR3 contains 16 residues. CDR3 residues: CAISESTGVNHNEQFF. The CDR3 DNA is TGTGCCATCAGTGAGTCGACGGGGGTAAATCACAATGAGCAGTTCTTC.

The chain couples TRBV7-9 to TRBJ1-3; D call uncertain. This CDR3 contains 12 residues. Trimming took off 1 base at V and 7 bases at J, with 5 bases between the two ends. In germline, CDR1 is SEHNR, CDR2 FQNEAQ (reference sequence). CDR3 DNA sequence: TGTGCCAGCAGCTTAGTCATCAACACCATATATTTT. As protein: CASSLVINTIYF.

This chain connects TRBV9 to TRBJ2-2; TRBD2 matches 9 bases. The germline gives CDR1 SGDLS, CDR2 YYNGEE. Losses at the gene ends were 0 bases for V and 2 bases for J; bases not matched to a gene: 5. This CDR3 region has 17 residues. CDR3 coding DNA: TGTGCCAGCAGCGTAGGGCTAGCGGGATATAACACCGGGGAGCTGTTTTTT. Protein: CASSVGLAGYNTGELFF.

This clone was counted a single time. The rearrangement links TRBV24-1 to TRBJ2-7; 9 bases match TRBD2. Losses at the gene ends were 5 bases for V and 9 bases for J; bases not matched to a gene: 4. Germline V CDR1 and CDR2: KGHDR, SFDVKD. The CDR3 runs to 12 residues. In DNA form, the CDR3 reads TGTGCCACCAGTGCTAGCGGGACACGGCAGTACTTC. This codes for CATSASGTRQYF.

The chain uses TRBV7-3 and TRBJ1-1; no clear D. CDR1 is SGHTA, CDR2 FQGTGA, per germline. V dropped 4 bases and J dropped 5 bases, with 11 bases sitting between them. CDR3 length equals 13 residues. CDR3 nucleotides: TGTGCCAGCAGCTCTACCGGGAGAACTGAAGCTTTCTTT. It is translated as CASSSTGRTEAFF.

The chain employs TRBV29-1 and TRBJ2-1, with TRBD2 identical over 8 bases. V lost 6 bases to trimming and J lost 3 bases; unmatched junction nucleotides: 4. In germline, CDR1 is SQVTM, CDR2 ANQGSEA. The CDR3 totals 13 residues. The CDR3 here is CSVSGSIYNEQFF. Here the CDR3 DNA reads TGCAGCGTAAGCGGGAGTATCTACAATGAGCAGTTCTTC.

CDR3 region: CATSPRYGGELFF. For the CDR3, the DNA is TGTGCCACCAGCCCTCGTTATGGGGGGGAGCTGTTTTTT. The chain is built from TRBV15 and TRBJ2-2; D call uncertain. The germline V gene has CDR1 LNHNV and CDR2 YYDKDF (reference sequence). The CDR3 runs 13 residues. V lost 5 bases to trimming and J lost 8 bases, with 12 bases between them.

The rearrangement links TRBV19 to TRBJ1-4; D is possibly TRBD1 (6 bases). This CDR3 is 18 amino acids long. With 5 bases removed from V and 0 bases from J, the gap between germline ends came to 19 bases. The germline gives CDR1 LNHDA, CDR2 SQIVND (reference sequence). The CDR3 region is CASSLGTTYPATNEKLFF. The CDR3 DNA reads TGTGCCAGTAGTCTAGGGACAACCTATCCCGCAACTAATGAAAAACTGTTTTTT.

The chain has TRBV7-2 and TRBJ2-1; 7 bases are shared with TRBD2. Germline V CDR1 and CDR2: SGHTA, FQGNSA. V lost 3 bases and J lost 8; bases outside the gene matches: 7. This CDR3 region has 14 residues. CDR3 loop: CASSFFTGRDEQFF. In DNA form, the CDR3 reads TGTGCCAGCAGCTTCTTTACGGGGAGGGATGAGCAGTTCTTC. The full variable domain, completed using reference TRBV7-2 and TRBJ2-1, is GAGVSQSPSNKVTEKGKDVELRCDPISGHTALYWYRQSLGQGLEFLIYFQGNSAPDKSGLPSDRFSAERTGGSVSTLTIQRTQQEDSAVYLCASSFFTGRDEQFFGPGTRLTVL.

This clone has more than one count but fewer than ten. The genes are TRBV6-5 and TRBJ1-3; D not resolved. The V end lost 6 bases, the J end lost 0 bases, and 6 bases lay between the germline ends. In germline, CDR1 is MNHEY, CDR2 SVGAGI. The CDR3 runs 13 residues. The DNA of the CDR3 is TGTGCCAGCAGGAAGAGCTCTGGAAACACCATATATTTT. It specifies CASRKSSGNTIYF.

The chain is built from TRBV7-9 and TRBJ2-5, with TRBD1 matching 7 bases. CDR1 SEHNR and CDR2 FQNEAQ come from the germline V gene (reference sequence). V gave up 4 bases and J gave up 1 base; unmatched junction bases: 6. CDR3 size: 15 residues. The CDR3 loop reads CASSSWDSRQETQYF. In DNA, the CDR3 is TGTGCCAGCAGCTCGTGGGACAGCCGCCAAGAGACCCAGTACTTC.

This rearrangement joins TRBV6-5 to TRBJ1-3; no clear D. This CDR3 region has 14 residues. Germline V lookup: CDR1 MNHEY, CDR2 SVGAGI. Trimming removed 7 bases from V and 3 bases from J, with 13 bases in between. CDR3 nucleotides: TGTGCCAGCATGGGCGGGGAAGTTGGAAACACCATATATTTT. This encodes CASMGGEVGNTIYF.

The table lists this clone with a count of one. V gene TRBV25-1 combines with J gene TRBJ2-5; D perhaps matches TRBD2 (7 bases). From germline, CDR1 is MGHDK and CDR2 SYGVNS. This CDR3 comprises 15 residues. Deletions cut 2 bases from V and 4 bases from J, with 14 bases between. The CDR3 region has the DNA TGTGCCAGCAGTGAACTCGGGGGGCTCGGAGAGACCCAGTACTTC. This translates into CASSELGGLGETQYF.

The CDR3 loop reads CATTGTGRTQYF. DNA of the CDR3: TGTGCCACCACCGGGACTGGCCGGACGCAGTATTTT. The chain couples TRBV7-9 to TRBJ2-3, with a tentative D call TRBD2 (6 bases). CDR1 and CDR2 from the germline V gene are SEHNR and FQNEAQ (reference sequence). CDR3 length: 12 residues. The V end was cut by 10 bases, the J end by 9 bases, with 17 bases between.

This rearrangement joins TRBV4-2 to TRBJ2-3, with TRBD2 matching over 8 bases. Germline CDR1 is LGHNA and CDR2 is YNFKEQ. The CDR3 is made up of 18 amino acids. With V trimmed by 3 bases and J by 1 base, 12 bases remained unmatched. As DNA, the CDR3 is TGTGCCAGCAGCCACGTAATTAGCGGGATTGCTCGCACAGATACGCAGTATTTT. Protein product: CASSHVISGIARTDTQYF.

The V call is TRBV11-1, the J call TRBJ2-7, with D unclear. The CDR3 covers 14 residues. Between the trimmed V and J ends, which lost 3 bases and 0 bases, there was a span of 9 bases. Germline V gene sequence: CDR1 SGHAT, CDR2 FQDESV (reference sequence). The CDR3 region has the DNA TGTGCCAGCAGCTTGGCAGTAAGCTCCTACGAGCAGTACTTC. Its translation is CASSLAVSSYEQYF.

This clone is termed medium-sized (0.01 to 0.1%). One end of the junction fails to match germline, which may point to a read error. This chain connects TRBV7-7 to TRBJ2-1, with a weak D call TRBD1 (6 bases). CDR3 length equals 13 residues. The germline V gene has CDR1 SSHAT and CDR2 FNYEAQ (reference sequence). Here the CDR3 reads CASSPDRYNEQFF. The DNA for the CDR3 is TGTGCTAGCAGCCCGGACAGATACAATGAGCAGTTCTTC.

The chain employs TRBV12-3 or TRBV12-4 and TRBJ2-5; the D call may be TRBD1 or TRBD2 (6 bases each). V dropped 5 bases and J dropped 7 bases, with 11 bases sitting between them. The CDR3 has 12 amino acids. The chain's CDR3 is CASSNREATQYF. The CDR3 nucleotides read TGTGCCAGCAGTAACAGGGAGGCGACCCAGTACTTC.

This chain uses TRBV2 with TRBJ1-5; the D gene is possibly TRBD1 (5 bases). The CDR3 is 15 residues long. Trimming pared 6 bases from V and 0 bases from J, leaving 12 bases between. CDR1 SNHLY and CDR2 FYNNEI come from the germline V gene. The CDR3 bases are TGTGCCAGCAGCAGTAGGGGCTATAGCAATCAGCCCCAGCATTTT. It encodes CASSSRGYSNQPQHF.

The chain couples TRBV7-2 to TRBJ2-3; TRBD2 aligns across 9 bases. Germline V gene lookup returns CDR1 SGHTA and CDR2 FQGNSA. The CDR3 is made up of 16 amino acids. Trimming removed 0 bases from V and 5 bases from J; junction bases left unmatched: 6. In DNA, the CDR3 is TGTGCCAGCAGCTTAGCTGGGACTAGCATAGGAGATACGCAGTATTTT. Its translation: CASSLAGTSIGDTQYF.

The CDR3 coding sequence is TGTGCCAGCAGTTCCCCTGGTGGGGGGTTCGGAGGCTACACCTTC. This encodes CASSSPGGGFGGYTF. The gene calls are TRBV6-5 and TRBJ1-2; maybe TRBD1 (5 bases). V dropped 4 bases and J dropped 8 bases, with 20 bases sitting between them. The CDR3 runs 15 residues. Germline V CDR1 and CDR2: MNHEY, SVGAGI.